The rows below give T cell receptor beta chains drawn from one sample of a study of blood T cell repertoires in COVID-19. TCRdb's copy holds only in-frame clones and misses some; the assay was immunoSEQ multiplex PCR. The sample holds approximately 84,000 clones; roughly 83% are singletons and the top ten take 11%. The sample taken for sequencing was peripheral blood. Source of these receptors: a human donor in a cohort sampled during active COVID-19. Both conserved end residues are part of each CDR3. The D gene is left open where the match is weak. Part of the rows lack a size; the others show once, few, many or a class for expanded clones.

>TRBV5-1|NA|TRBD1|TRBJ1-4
TGCGCCAGCAGCTGGGGACAGATTAATGAAAAACTGTTTTTT
CASSWGQINEKLFF
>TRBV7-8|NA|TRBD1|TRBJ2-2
TGTGCCAGCAGCAATAAAGCCGGGACAGGGGAGTCGGCCGGGGAGCTGTTTTTT
CASSNKAGTGESAGELFF
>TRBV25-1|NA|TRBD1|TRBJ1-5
TGTGCCAGCAGTGAATATTTGGGACAGGGGCCCCAGCATTTT
CASSEYLGQGPQHF
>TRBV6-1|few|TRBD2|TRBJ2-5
TGTGCCAGCAGTGAAGGGGGAGGGTGGGAGACCCAGTACTTC
CASSEGGGWETQYF
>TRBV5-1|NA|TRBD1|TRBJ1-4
TGCGCCAGCAGCGAAAGACCGGGACAGGGGGACGAAAAACTGTTTTTT
CASSERPGQGDEKLFF
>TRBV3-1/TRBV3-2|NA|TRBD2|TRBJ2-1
TGTGCCAGCAGCCAATGGGGGGAGGGCATCAATGAGCAGTTCTTC
CASSQWGEGINEQFF
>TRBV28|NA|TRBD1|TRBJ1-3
TGTGCCAGCAGTTCCCCCGACAGGGCCTCTGGAAACACCATATATTTT
CASSSPDRASGNTIYF
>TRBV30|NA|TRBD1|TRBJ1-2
TGTGCCTGGAGTGCGGGACAGGCCAACTATGGCTACACCTTC
CAWSAGQANYGYTF
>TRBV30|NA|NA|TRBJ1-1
TGTGCCTGGAGCCCCGAAGCAGGGTTCACTGAAGCTTTCTTT
CAWSPEAGFTEAFF
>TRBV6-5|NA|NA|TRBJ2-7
TGTGCCAGCACCGACAGCTACGAGCAGTACTTC
CASTDSYEQYF
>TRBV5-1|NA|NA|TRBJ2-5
TGCGCCAGCAGCCGACAGCAAGAGACCCAGTACTTC
CASSRQQETQYF
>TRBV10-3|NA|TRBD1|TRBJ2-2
TGTGCCATCAGATCCGGGACAGGGGGCTCCGGGGAGCTGTTTTTT
CAIRSGTGGSGELFF
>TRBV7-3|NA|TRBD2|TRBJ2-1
TGTGCCAGCAGCCCGTCGGTAGCGGGGGGCCACAATGAGCAGTTCTTC
CASSPSVAGGHNEQFF
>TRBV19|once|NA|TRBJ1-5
TGTGCCACTACGACAGGCAATCAGCCCCAGCATTTT
CATTTGNQPQHF
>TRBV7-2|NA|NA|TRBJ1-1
TGTGCCAGCAGCCTACTGATTGATGCGAACACTGAAGCTTTCTTT
CASSLLIDANTEAFF
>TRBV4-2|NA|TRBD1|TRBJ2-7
TGTGCCAGCAGCCAGGGGCGGGACAGGTACTCCTACGAGCAGTACTTC
CASSQGRDRYSYEQYF